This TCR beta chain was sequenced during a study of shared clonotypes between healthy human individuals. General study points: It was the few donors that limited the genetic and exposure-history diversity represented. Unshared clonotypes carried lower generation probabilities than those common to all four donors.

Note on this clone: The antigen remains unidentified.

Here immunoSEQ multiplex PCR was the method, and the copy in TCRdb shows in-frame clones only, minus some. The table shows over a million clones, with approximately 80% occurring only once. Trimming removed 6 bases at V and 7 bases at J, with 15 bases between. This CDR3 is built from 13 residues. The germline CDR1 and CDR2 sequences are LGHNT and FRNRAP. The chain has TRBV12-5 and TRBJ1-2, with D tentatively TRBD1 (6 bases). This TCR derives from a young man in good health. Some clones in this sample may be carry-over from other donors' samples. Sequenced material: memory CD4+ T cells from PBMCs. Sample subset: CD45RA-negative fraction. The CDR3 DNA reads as TGTGCTAGTGGAACGGGGGCGGCTTTTGGCTACACCTTC. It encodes CASGTGAAFGYTF.